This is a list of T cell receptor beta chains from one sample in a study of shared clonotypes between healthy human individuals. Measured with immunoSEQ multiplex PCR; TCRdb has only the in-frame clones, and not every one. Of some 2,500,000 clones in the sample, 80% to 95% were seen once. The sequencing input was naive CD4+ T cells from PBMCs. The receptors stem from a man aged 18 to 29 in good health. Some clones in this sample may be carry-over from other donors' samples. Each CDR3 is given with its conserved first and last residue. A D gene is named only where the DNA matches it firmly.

CASSFWGGRGAGELFF,TGTGCCAGCAGCTTCTGGGGCGGGCGGGGTGCCGGGGAGCTGTTTTTT,TRBV7-2,TRBJ2-2,.
CASSFGRGRVNEQFF,TGTGCCAGCAGTTTTGGTCGAGGAAGAGTCAATGAGCAGTTCTTC,TRBV28,TRBJ2-1,.
CASSLGQGATNEKLFF,TGCGCCAGCAGCTTGGGGCAGGGAGCCACTAATGAAAAACTGTTTTTT,TRBV5-1,TRBJ1-4,.
CASSLESVTYNEQFF,TGCGCCAGCAGCCTTGAAAGCGTCACCTACAATGAGCAGTTCTTC,TRBV4-3,TRBJ2-1,.
CASSPGQGDQPQHF,TGTGCCAGCAGTCCCGGACAGGGGGATCAGCCCCAGCATTTT,TRBV28,TRBJ1-5,TRBD1
CASSRGFGEGYTF,TGCGCCAGCAGCCGGGGATTTGGGGAGGGCTACACCTTC,TRBV5-1,TRBJ1-2,.
CASSPTGQETQYF,TGTGCCAGCAGTCCGACAGGCCAAGAGACCCAGTACTTC,TRBV7-3,TRBJ2-5,.
CSAGTDYGYTF,TGCAGTGCTGGGACAGACTATGGCTACACCTTC,TRBV20-1,TRBJ1-2,TRBD1
CASSYSPGESYEQYF,TGTGCCAGCAGTTACTCCCCGGGAGAGTCCTACGAGCAGTACTTC,TRBV6-5,TRBJ2-7,.
CASSPPRGGTEAFF,TGTGCCAGCTCACCCCCCAGGGGAGGCACTGAAGCTTTCTTT,TRBV18,TRBJ1-1,.
CASSPTGTASSGANVLTF,TGCGCCAGCAGCCCGACCGGGACAGCGAGCTCTGGGGCCAACGTCCTGACTTTC,TRBV5-1,TRBJ2-6,TRBD1
CASSLDPLSVTIQYF,TGTGCCAGCAGCTTAGACCCATTGTCCGTGACGATACAGTACTTC,TRBV7-8,TRBJ2-7,.
CASSSSGPNIQYF,TGTGCCAGTAGTTCGTCAGGCCCTAACATTCAGTACTTC,TRBV19,TRBJ2-4,.
CAWSGWRAGELFF,TGTGCCTGGAGTGGTTGGCGTGCCGGGGAGCTGTTTTTT,TRBV30,TRBJ2-2,.
CASSPYTDTTYEQYF,TGTGCCAGCTCACCCTACACGGACACAACCTACGAGCAGTACTTC,TRBV18,TRBJ2-7,.
CASSRSMPGTGEETQYF,TGTGCCAGCAGCCGGAGCATGCCCGGGACAGGGGAAGAGACCCAGTACTTC,TRBV7-3,TRBJ2-5,TRBD1
CASSRAGAYEQYF,TGTGCCAGCAGTCGAGCGGGGGCCTACGAGCAGTACTTC,TRBV6-5,TRBJ2-7,TRBD2